These 27 T cell receptor beta chains were sequenced from one sample in a study of blood T cell repertoires in COVID-19. Data came from immunoSEQ multiplex PCR; TCRdb stores just in-frame clones and leaves some out. The sample records around 400,000 clones, roughly 84% being singletons. The source material was PBMCs or T cells enriched from blood (not recorded which). Receptors were obtained from a woman aged 18 to 35 who had been exposed to COVID-19.

The chain combines TRBV28 with TRBJ1-6; 11 bases are shared with TRBD1. The CDR3 totals 16 residues. Per germline, CDR1 MDHEN and CDR2 SYDVKM. V was clipped by 4 bases and J by 9 bases; unmatched bases: 8. Here the CDR3 reads CASSYPGQGAGSPLHF. The CDR3 DNA is TGTGCCAGCAGTTACCCCGGACAGGGGGCAGGTTCACCCCTCCACTTT.

This chain uses TRBV28 with TRBJ1-6; no clear D. The germline gives CDR1 MDHEN, CDR2 SYDVKM. The V end lost 7 bases, the J end lost 8 bases, and 15 bases lay between the germline ends. This CDR3 contains 14 residues. The CDR3 nucleotides are TGTGCCAGCACTAACTATATCGGGGATTCACCCCTCCACTTT. This sequence encodes CASTNYIGDSPLHF.

V usage is TRBV19 and J usage is TRBJ2-7; TRBD2 is a possible D gene (6 bases). Germline lookup yields CDR1 LNHDA and CDR2 SQIVND (reference sequence). V dropped 5 bases and J dropped 0 bases, with 11 bases sitting between them. This CDR3 has 14 residues. CDR3 nucleotides: TGTGCCAGTAGTCGCGGGGATAGCTCCTACGAGCAGTACTTC. Residues: CASSRGDSSYEQYF.

The gene calls are TRBV27 and TRBJ1-6; the D gene is possibly TRBD1 (5 bases). Trimming removed 6 bases at V and 6 bases at J, with 12 bases between. The length of the CDR3 is 14 residues. Germline V CDR1 and CDR2: MNHEY, SMNVEV (reference sequence). The CDR3 bases are TGTGCCAGCAGCTTTCAGGGTTTTAATTCACCCCTCCACTTT. Protein: CASSFQGFNSPLHF.

The chain carries TRBV3-1 (or the pseudogene TRBV3-2) and TRBJ1-4, with TRBD1 matching over 8 bases. V shed 5 bases and J 7 bases; nucleotides not matched to a gene: 18. The length of the CDR3 is 18 residues. In germline, CDR1 is LGHDT, CDR2 YNNKEL (reference sequence). CDR3 in amino acids: CASSLSRGRSTYSEKLFF. The DNA for the CDR3 is TGTGCCAGCAGCTTATCCAGGGGGCGGTCAACTTATAGTGAAAAACTGTTTTTT.

The chain uses TRBV5-1 and TRBJ1-1, with TRBD1 matching over 9 bases. V was pared by 3 bases and J by 3 bases, with 6 bases of the junction left unmatched. Germline V CDR1 and CDR2: SGHRS, YFSETQ. The CDR3 is made up of 15 amino acids. Written as DNA, the CDR3 is TGCGCCAGCAGCTGGGGGACAGGGTTGGACACTGAAGCTTTCTTT. This encodes CASSWGTGLDTEAFF.

V is TRBV5-1 and J is TRBJ2-5; possible D gene TRBD2, 5 bases. The V end lost 0 bases, the J end lost 4 bases, and 7 bases lay between the germline ends. Germline lookup yields CDR1 SGHRS and CDR2 YFSETQ. This CDR3 is 13 amino acids long. Here the CDR3 reads CASSLAAGETQYF. In DNA form, the CDR3 reads TGCGCCAGCAGCTTGGCGGCGGGAGAGACCCAGTACTTC.

The chain uses TRBV5-4 and TRBJ2-1; TRBD2 is a possible D gene (5 bases). The CDR3 spans 16 residues. Trimming stripped 0 bases from V and 3 bases from J, with 13 bases between. Germline assignment: CDR1 SGHNT and CDR2 YYREEE (reference sequence). The CDR3 coding sequence is TGTGCCAGCAGCTTGGAGGGCGGGTCCGGCTACAATGAGCAGTTCTTC. Translated, it gives CASSLEGGSGYNEQFF.

The chain uses TRBV5-1 and TRBJ2-1; 7 bases map to TRBD2. This CDR3 region has 19 residues. Germline CDR1 is SGHRS and CDR2 is YFSETQ. The V segment lost 4 bases and the J segment 4 bases; nucleotides outside the gene matches: 20. DNA for the CDR3: TGCGCCAGCAGCGGGGGTAATTTGCGTGGGAGGGGCTCTTACAATGAGCAGTTCTTC. Translated, it gives CASSGGNLRGRGSYNEQFF. The variable domain in full, completed from reference TRBV5-1 and TRBJ2-1, reads KAGVTQTPRYLIKTRGQQVTLSCSPISGHRSVSWYQQTPGQGLQFLFEYFSETQRNKGNFPGRFSGRQFSNSRSEMNVSTLELGDSALYLCASSGGNLRGRGSYNEQFFGPGTRLTVL.

In its sample, this clone was seen once. The chain uses TRBV27 and TRBJ2-1; 14 positions match TRBD2. Looked up from germline, CDR1 is MNHEY and CDR2 is SMNVEV (reference sequence). The CDR3 totals 19 residues. J gave up 0 bases and V 6 bases, and 10 bases lay outside the gene matches. The CDR3: CASSRVGLAGAGSYNEQFF. In nucleotides, the CDR3 is TGTGCCAGCAGCCGGGTGGGACTAGCGGGAGCGGGCTCCTACAATGAGCAGTTCTTC.

CDR3 nucleotide sequence: TGTGCCAGCTCACCAATCCCAACCATCGGGACTGAAGCTTTCTTT. It encodes CASSPIPTIGTEAFF. The rearrangement uses TRBV18 and TRBJ1-1; D gene unclear. The V gene's germline CDR1 is KGHSH and CDR2 LQKENI. The length of the CDR3 is 15 residues. The ends were cut back, 2 bases at V and 5 bases at J, with 15 bases in the middle.

CDR3 protein: CASSRGQGWEKLFF. CDR3 nucleotide sequence: TGTGCCAGCAGCCGTGGACAGGGTTGGGAAAAACTGTTTTTT. V is TRBV6-5 and J is TRBJ1-4, with TRBD1 matching 8 bases. CDR1 is MNHEY, CDR2 SVGAGI, per germline. V lost 6 bases, J lost 8 bases, and 8 bases stayed unmatched. The CDR3 sequence is 14 residues long.

V and J are TRBV6-2 or TRBV6-3 and TRBJ1-2, with D hard to call. V was pared by 0 bases and J by 8 bases, with 16 bases between. The CDR3 loop spans 15 amino acids. Germline CDR1 is MNHEY and CDR2 is SVGEGT. The DNA of the CDR3 is TGTGCCAGCAGTTACTCGACCGCGGGCATGATCGGCTACACCTTC. As protein: CASSYSTAGMIGYTF.

The chain couples TRBV14 to TRBJ1-2, with D unclear. CDR3 length: 14 amino acids. Trimming removed 1 base at V and 4 bases at J, with 10 bases between. The V gene's germline CDR1 is SGHDN and CDR2 FVKESK. CDR3 sequence: CASSQAAGFYGYTF. CDR3 nucleotide sequence: TGTGCCAGCAGCCAAGCGGCAGGCTTCTATGGCTACACCTTC.

The chain links TRBV19 to TRBJ2-3; 11 bases are shared with TRBD2. The germline V gene encodes CDR1 LNHDA and CDR2 SQIVND (reference sequence). The CDR3 has 16 residues. V lost 5 bases, J lost 2 bases, and 6 bases stayed unmatched. CDR3 loop: CASSLGTSGTTDTQYF. The CDR3 DNA reads TGTGCCAGTAGTCTCGGGACTAGCGGCACCACAGATACGCAGTATTTT.

The CDR3 coding sequence is TGTGCCAGCAGGCCCCAACAGAGCTCCTACGAGCAGTACTTC. Encoded protein: CASRPQQSSYEQYF. The gene calls are TRBV28 and TRBJ2-7, with D uncertain. This CDR3 region has 14 residues. V was trimmed by 6 bases and J by 0 bases, leaving 12 bases between them. CDR1 MDHEN and CDR2 SYDVKM come from the germline V gene.

The chain links TRBV5-1 to TRBJ1-6, with D possibly matching TRBD1 (5 bases). Between the trimmed V and J ends, which lost 4 bases and 1 base, there was a span of 21 bases. Germline V gives CDR1 SGHRS, CDR2 YFSETQ. The length of the CDR3 is 19 residues. The CDR3 nucleotides read TGCGCCAGCAGCCCTTTATTGGGGGGATCGTTGTCCTATAATTCACCCCTCCACTTT. This translates into CASSPLLGGSLSYNSPLHF.

The chain recombines TRBV10-3 with TRBJ2-3, with TRBD2 matching over 10 bases. J lost 0 bases, V lost 10 bases, and 4 bases had no gene match. The CDR3 has 14 amino acids. Germline CDR1 reads ENHRY; CDR2 reads SYGVKD. CDR3 residues: CATGLAESTDTQYF. In nucleotides, the CDR3 is TGTGCCACCGGACTAGCGGAGAGCACAGATACGCAGTATTTT.

CDR3 loop: CASSWSLREQYF. CDR3 DNA sequence: TGTGCCAGCAGCTGGAGTCTGCGTGAGCAGTACTTC. J is TRBJ2-7 and V is TRBV5-6, with no clear D. The ends were cut back, 3 bases at V and 7 bases at J, with 11 bases in the middle. The CDR3 has 12 amino acids. Per the germline V gene, CDR1 is SGHDT and CDR2 is YYEEEE.

V gene TRBV4-1 combines with J gene TRBJ2-2; 7 nucleotides line up with TRBD1. Germline CDR1 reads MGHRA; CDR2 reads YSYEKL. V was pared by 1 base and J by 5 bases, with 4 bases of the junction left unmatched. The CDR3 is made up of 15 amino acids. The CDR3 region has the DNA TGCGCCAGCAGCCAAGGGACAGGAGGAACCGGGGAGCTGTTTTTT. Protein: CASSQGTGGTGELFF.

This clone was found once. This chain uses TRBV4-1 with TRBJ2-3; maybe TRBD1 (6 bases). Between the trimmed V and J ends, which lost 4 bases and 3 bases, there was a span of 20 bases. Germline CDR1 MGHRA, CDR2 YSYEKL. CDR3 length: 17 residues. The CDR3 region is CASSRTSQGGSTDTQYF. In nucleotides, the CDR3 is TGCGCCAGCAGCCGGACCTCACAGGGTGGCTCAACAGATACGCAGTATTTT.

CDR3 nucleotides: TGCGCCAGCAGTGATGAGACTAGCGGGAGATACGAGCAGTACTTC. Residues: CASSDETSGRYEQYF. This chain connects TRBV10-2 to TRBJ2-7; TRBD2 matches 12 bases. After removal of 3 bases from V and 4 bases from J, the junction contained 4 bases not matched to a gene. CDR1 and CDR2 (germline): WSHSY, SAAADI. There are 15 residues in the CDR3.

The CDR3 protein is CASSTSGSRSDTQYF. The CDR3 coding sequence is TGTGCCAGTAGTACTAGCGGGAGTCGGTCAGATACGCAGTATTTT. The chain has TRBV19 and TRBJ2-3; 10 bases fit TRBD2. Trimming cost V 4 bases and J 4 bases; bases outside gene matches: 5. The CDR3 has 15 amino acids. Per the germline V gene, CDR1 is LNHDA and CDR2 is SQIVND (reference sequence). The whole variable domain, remainder taken from reference TRBV19 and TRBJ2-3, is DGGITQSPKYLFRKEGQNVTLSCEQNLNHDAMYWYRQDPGQGLRLIYYSQIVNDFQKGDIAEGYSVSREKKESFPLTVTSAQKNPTAFYLCASSTSGSRSDTQYFGPGTRLTVL.

The V and J genes are TRBV5-4 and TRBJ2-5, with 7 nucleotides matching TRBD1. J gave up 1 base and V 3 bases, and 3 bases lay outside the gene matches. Germline V gives CDR1 SGHNT, CDR2 YYREEE (reference sequence). There are 14 residues in the CDR3. CDR3: CASSSRQGQETQYF. In DNA, the CDR3 is TGTGCCAGCAGCTCGAGACAGGGCCAAGAGACCCAGTACTTC.

This clone was counted once. The CDR3 sequence: CASSWQGDNEQFF. For the CDR3, the DNA is TGTGCCAGCAGCTGGCAGGGTGACAATGAGCAGTTCTTC. The chain links TRBV5-6 to TRBJ2-1; TRBD1 might be the D (5 bases). The V end was cut by 3 bases, the J end by 5 bases, with 9 bases between. Germline V gene lookup returns CDR1 SGHDT and CDR2 YYEEEE. The CDR3 runs to 13 residues.

This sequence joins TRBV7-2 and TRBJ1-6, with a tentative D call TRBD1 (5 bases). Trimming stripped 1 base from V and 3 bases from J, with 7 bases between. The CDR3 extends over 15 amino acids. Looked up from germline, CDR1 is SGHTA and CDR2 is FQGNSA. CDR3 protein: CASSLDGGYNSPLHF. CDR3 nucleotides: TGTGCCAGCAGCTTAGACGGGGGCTATAATTCACCCCTCCACTTT.

A note on this clone: This sample includes further DNA sequences coding for the same CDR3. The V call is TRBV5-1, the J call TRBJ2-5; D is uncertain. This CDR3 has 13 amino acids. V was trimmed by 0 bases and J by 3 bases, leaving 6 bases between them. From germline, CDR1 is SGHRS and CDR2 YFSETQ. The CDR3 region has the DNA TGCGCCAGCAGCTTGGTGCCGGAAGAGACCCAGTACTTC. As protein: CASSLVPEETQYF.